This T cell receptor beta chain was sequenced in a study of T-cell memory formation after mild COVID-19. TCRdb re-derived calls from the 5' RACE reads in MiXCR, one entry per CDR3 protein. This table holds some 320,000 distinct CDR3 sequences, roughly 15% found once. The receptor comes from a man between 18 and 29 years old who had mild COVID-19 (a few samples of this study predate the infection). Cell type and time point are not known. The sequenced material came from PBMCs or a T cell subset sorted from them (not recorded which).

CDR3 region: CASSPEGLSYEQYF. As DNA, the CDR3 is TGTGCCAGCTCACCGGAAGGGTTGTCCTACGAGCAGTACTTC. The V gene is TRBV18, the J gene TRBJ2-7; D remains unclear. CDR1 and CDR2 (germline): KGHSH, LQKENI. V was cut by 3 bases and J by 1 base, with 10 bases left in between. This CDR3 contains 14 residues. Full variable domain (remainder filled in from reference TRBV18 and TRBJ2-7): NAGVMQNPRHLVRRRGQEARLRCSPMKGHSHVYWYRQLPEEGLKFMVYLQKENIIDESGMPKERFSAEFPKEGPSILRIQQVVRGDSAAYFCASSPEGLSYEQYFGPGTRLTVT.